The 14 T cell receptor beta chains given below trace back to one sample, sequenced in a study of CD4 T cells in relation to SARS-CoV-2 and coronaviruses. CD4+ T cells from unexposed donors were obtained before the COVID-19 pandemic (2011-2018). Clones were read by immunoSEQ multiplex PCR, and TCRdb kept only the in-frame ones, dropping some. Here the sample spans 60,000 to 65,000 clones, 94% being singletons. The sample was naive CD4+ T cells from PBMCs. Subset defined: naive CD4+ T cells isolated by negative enrichment. All receptors derive from a human donor in good health.

V is TRBV7-2 and J is TRBJ2-3; TRBD2 might be the D (6 bases). V was clipped by 5 bases and J by 3 bases, with 21 bases between them. The germline gives CDR1 SGHTA, CDR2 FQGNSA. CDR3 length equals 17 residues. CDR3 nucleotide sequence: TGTGCCAGCAGCCCCGTTCGGGGGACCCGGGGGACAGATACGCAGTATTTT. Its translation is CASSPVRGTRGTDTQYF.

This clone was seen just once. The V gene is TRBV5-1, the J gene TRBJ2-1; no clear D. V lost 1 base to trimming and J lost 6 bases, with 11 bases between them. Germline loops: CDR1 SGHRS, CDR2 YFSETQ. CDR3 length: 14 amino acids. CDR3 sequence (DNA): TGCGCCAGCAGCTTGTTACCTGCATTCAATGAGCAGTTCTTC. Amino acid sequence: CASSLLPAFNEQFF.

J is TRBJ2-7 and V is TRBV24-1, with 9 positions matching TRBD1. This CDR3 region has 15 residues. The germline gives CDR1 KGHDR, CDR2 SFDVKD. V gave up 6 bases and J gave up 1 base; unmatched junction bases: 6. DNA for the CDR3: TGTGCCACCAGTTTATCCGGGACAGGGTCCTACGAGCAGTACTTC. Translated: CATSLSGTGSYEQYF.

The rearrangement joins TRBV18 to TRBJ2-5; 8 bases match TRBD2. V lost 1 base, J lost 2 bases, and 6 bases stayed unmatched. CDR3 length: 16 residues. Per germline, CDR1 KGHSH and CDR2 LQKENI. The CDR3: CASSPRQAGAQETQYF. CDR3 nucleotide sequence: TGTGCCAGCTCACCACGGCAAGCGGGAGCTCAAGAGACCCAGTACTTC.

This chain connects TRBV5-1 to TRBJ2-7; D not certain. This CDR3 has 18 amino acids. Germline V lookup: CDR1 SGHRS, CDR2 YFSETQ. Trimming took off 1 base at V and 3 bases at J, with 23 bases between the two ends. The CDR3 loop reads CASSLTAPNTTPYYEQYF. The CDR3 DNA sequence: TGCGCCAGCAGCTTGACCGCTCCGAACACGACTCCGTACTACGAGCAGTACTTC.

The CDR3, as DNA: TGTGCCAGCAGTGAATCGGGGTTTGGCAATCAGCCCCAGCATTTT. It codes for CASSESGFGNQPQHF. This chain connects TRBV25-1 to TRBJ1-5; D uncertain. The germline V and J ends were trimmed by 1 base and 2 bases, with 9 bases remaining between them. Looked up from germline, CDR1 is MGHDK and CDR2 is SYGVNS. CDR3 length: 15 residues.

The chain links TRBV5-1 to TRBJ2-4; 7 bases are a match to TRBD1. From germline, CDR1 is SGHRS and CDR2 YFSETQ. This CDR3 comprises 15 residues. The J segment lost 5 bases and the V segment lost 4 bases, leaving 9 bases of the junction unmatched. CDR3 loop: CASSHPDRDENIQYF. The CDR3 DNA is TGCGCCAGCAGCCATCCCGACAGGGACGAAAACATTCAGTACTTC.

The chain is built from TRBV4-1 and TRBJ1-6; D not certain. Trimming removed 0 bases from V and 9 bases from J, with 9 bases in between. Germline assignment: CDR1 MGHRA and CDR2 YSYEKL. The CDR3 length is 14 residues. Written as DNA, the CDR3 is TGCGCCAGCAGCCAAGATCAGCCCCTTTCACCCCTCCACTTT. Translating gives CASSQDQPLSPLHF.

The chain combines TRBV5-1 with TRBJ1-1; maybe TRBD1 (6 bases). Germline CDR1 reads SGHRS; CDR2 reads YFSETQ. Trimming left V 2 bases short and J 0 bases short, with 11 bases between. The CDR3 has 15 residues. CDR3 nucleotides: TGCGCCAGCAGCTTCTGGACAGAGATGAACACTGAAGCTTTCTTT. This gives the protein CASSFWTEMNTEAFF.

This chain joins TRBV7-9 and TRBJ1-2; 7 bases line up with TRBD1. The CDR3 runs 15 residues. Per germline, CDR1 SEHNR and CDR2 FQNEAQ (reference sequence). The V gene end was trimmed by 6 bases and the J gene end by 5 bases; junction bases not matched to a gene: 12. The CDR3 protein is CASSHAGTEIYGYTF. CDR3 nucleotides: TGTGCCAGCAGTCACGCCGGGACAGAGATTTATGGCTACACCTTC. Supplemented by reference TRBV7-9 and TRBJ1-2, the full variable domain reads DTGVSQNPRHKITKRGQNVTFRCDPISEHNRLYWYRQTLGQGPEFLTYFQNEAQLEKSRLLSDRFSAERPKGSFSTLEIQRTEQGDSAMYLCASSHAGTEIYGYTFGSGTRLTVV.

The V and J genes are TRBV28 and TRBJ2-3; TRBD2 aligns across 14 bases. The CDR3 totals 15 residues. Unmatched junction bases numbered 4, after V lost 5 bases and J lost 6 bases. The germline V gene encodes CDR1 MDHEN and CDR2 SYDVKM. CDR3 DNA: TGTGCCAGCAGTCCAGGGACTAGCGGGAGTGATACGCAGTATTTT. Its translation is CASSPGTSGSDTQYF.

The V gene is TRBV5-1, the J gene TRBJ1-6; D ambiguous. This CDR3 region has 16 residues. Per germline, CDR1 SGHRS and CDR2 YFSETQ. V was trimmed by 1 base and J by 8 bases, leaving 16 bases between them. The CDR3 loop reads CASSLLGLRGDSPLHF. In DNA, the CDR3 is TGCGCCAGCAGCTTGCTAGGGCTCCGCGGAGATTCACCCCTCCACTTT. Drawing the rest from reference TRBV5-1 and TRBJ1-6, the complete variable domain is KAGVTQTPRYLIKTRGQQVTLSCSPISGHRSVSWYQQTPGQGLQFLFEYFSETQRNKGNFPGRFSGRQFSNSRSEMNVSTLELGDSALYLCASSLLGLRGDSPLHFGNGTRLTVT.

This chain links TRBV6-5 with TRBJ2-1; TRBD2 matches 12 bases. The CDR3 has 16 residues. V lost 2 bases to trimming and J lost 10 bases; unmatched junction nucleotides: 9. Germline CDR1 reads MNHEY; CDR2 reads SVGAGI. The CDR3: CASSYLGGTSGSEQFF. The CDR3 DNA follows: TGTGCCAGCAGTTACCTCGGGGGGACTAGCGGGTCCGAGCAGTTCTTC.

This sequence joins TRBV28 and TRBJ1-2; D ambiguous. Trimming left V 6 bases short and J 6 bases short, with 11 bases between. Germline CDR1 and CDR2: MDHEN and SYDVKM. This CDR3 is built from 12 residues. The CDR3 DNA is TGTGCCAGCAGCGCGGCGGGTGATGGCTACACCTTC. It is translated as CASSAAGDGYTF.